This is a list of T cell receptor beta chains from one sample in a study of blood T cell repertoires in COVID-19. This table comes from immunoSEQ multiplex PCR, and its TCRdb copy is limited to in-frame clones, with some not included. In the table there are 310,000 or so clones, 70% to 90% of which are singletons. The sample taken for sequencing was PBMCs or T cells enriched from blood (not recorded which). The receptors shown here come from a woman in her late teens or twenties who had recovered from COVID-19. Each CDR3 is given with its conserved first and last residue. The D gene is left open where the match is weak. Expanded clones are given a class, and other clones once, few, many or no size at all.

>.|TRBJ1-1|.|TRBV12-3/TRBV12-4
TGTGCCAGCAGTTTATCGGTGAACACTGAAGCTTTCTTT
CASSLSVNTEAFF
>.|TRBJ2-7|.|TRBV6-5
TGTGCCAGCAGGGGGGGTAGGGGTTCCTACGAGCAGTACTTC
CASRGGRGSYEQYF
>.|TRBJ1-5|.|TRBV30
TGTGCCTGTCAGGGTAATAGCAATCAGCCCCAGCATTTT
CACQGNSNQPQHF
>.|TRBJ2-3|.|TRBV25-1
TGTGCCAGCAGTGAATCCCCTAGAGCGCAGTATTTT
CASSESPRAQYF
>.|TRBJ2-5|TRBD2|TRBV5-1
TGCGCCAGCAGACAACCCGGGGGGGAGACCCAGTACTTC
CASRQPGGETQYF
>.|TRBJ1-2|.|TRBV4-1
TGCGCCAGCAGCCAAGTCGGGAACTATGGCTACACCTTC
CASSQVGNYGYTF
>.|TRBJ1-2|.|TRBV10-2
TGCGCCAGCAGCTCCGGGGGGAACTATGGCTACACCTTC
CASSSGGNYGYTF
>.|TRBJ2-3|TRBD2|TRBV4-1
TGCGCCAGCAGCCAAGACGGGACTAGCGGCTTTAGCACAGATACGCAGTATTTT
CASSQDGTSGFSTDTQYF
>.|TRBJ2-1|.|TRBV9
TGTGCCAGCGGTCATAGACAGTATTCCCACCCCAAAGAGCAGTTCTTC
CASGHRQYSHPKEQFF
>.|TRBJ2-1|.|TRBV3-1/TRBV3-2
TGTGCCAGCAGCCAAGGCGGGCGATCCTACAATGAGCAGTTCTTC
CASSQGGRSYNEQFF
>.|TRBJ1-4|.|TRBV28
TGTGCCAGCAGCCTCGCGGACTTAAATGAAAAACTGTTTTTT
CASSLADLNEKLFF
>.|TRBJ1-1|.|TRBV29-1
TGCAGCGTTGCTAGGGGTGAGAACACTGAAGCTTTCTTT
CSVARGENTEAFF
>.|TRBJ1-3|.|TRBV28
TGTGCCAGCAGTTCCTACCACTCTGGAAACACCATATATTTT
CASSSYHSGNTIYF
>.|TRBJ2-1|TRBD2|TRBV2
TGTGCCAGCAGTGAGCCGGGCGGACTAGCGAAACCCGAGCAGTTCTTC
CASSEPGGLAKPEQFF
>once|TRBJ1-3|.|TRBV10-1
TGCGCCAGCAGTGACCACTTGGGAAACACCATATATTTT
CASSDHLGNTIYF
>.|TRBJ1-2|TRBD1|TRBV4-1
TGCGCCAGCAGCCAACGCGAGAGGGGGCGCAGGTATGGCTACACCTTC
CASSQRERGRRYGYTF
>.|TRBJ1-2|.|TRBV5-4
TGTGCCAGCAGCCCTTTGCAATTTTCAGGGGAGGGAGGCTACACCTTC
CASSPLQFSGEGGYTF
>.|TRBJ1-1|.|TRBV28
TGTGCCAGCAGTTTATTGAGCTCGGTATGGGGAGGAACTGAAGCTTTCTTT
CASSLLSSVWGGTEAFF
>.|TRBJ1-2|.|TRBV5-4
TGTGCCAGCAGTCAACGGGTAGCCTATGGCTACACCTTC
CASSQRVAYGYTF